The clone carrying this T cell receptor beta chain appeared many times. The antigen remains unidentified. The source of the sample is a study of T-cell memory formation after mild COVID-19. Study-wide results and limits: Whether second-wave clones peaking at day 37 were SARS-CoV-2 specific went unconfirmed. Day 15 to 85 contracting clones showed balanced CD4/CD8; day 15 to 37 expanders favored CD4+.

TCRdb recomputed calls from the 5' RACE reads with MiXCR, one row per CDR3 protein. The sample holds fewer than 350,000 distinct CDR3 sequences, approximately 8.4% seen once. CDR3 length equals 14 residues. The V and J ends lost 3 bases and 0 bases respectively, with 6 bases between them. Source material: PBMCs or a T cell subset sorted from them (not recorded which). This chain links TRBV12-3 or TRBV12-4 with TRBJ1-3; no clear D. The sequence was collected from a man aged 18 to 30 who had mild COVID-19 (a few samples of this study predate the infection). Cell type and time point are not known. DNA of the CDR3: TGTGCCAGCAGTTTGGCGGCCTCTGGAAACACCATATATTTT. This sequence encodes CASSLAASGNTIYF.